This T cell receptor (beta chain) was recovered during a study of blood T cell repertoires in COVID-19. Study overall: COVID-19 samples, acute and convalescent, were from the United States, Italy and Spain. PBMCs, B-cell-depleted T cells, or T cells provided the cDNA or gDNA that made up the material.

This CDR3 has 14 residues. CDR1 SGHTA and CDR2 FQGTGA come from the germline V gene. Trimming took 0 bases from V and 8 from J, leaving 11 bases between them. Source study methods: Estimated nucleated cell counts came from reference gene primer amplification. This table comes from immunoSEQ multiplex PCR, and its TCRdb copy is limited to in-frame clones, with some not included. The V and J calls and clone size were taken over from that table, and D and trimming were inferred from the DNA. This sample has 150,000 or so clones, with 85% to 90% found just once. Sequenced: peripheral blood. The chain is built from TRBV7-3 and TRBJ2-1, with D possibly matching TRBD2 (6 bases). This clonotype originated in a woman aged 70 to 79 with acute or convalescent COVID-19. The CDR3 region is CASSLTGGVDEQFF. Here the CDR3 DNA reads TGTGCCAGCAGCTTAACGGGAGGAGTGGATGAGCAGTTCTTC. Complete variable domain (other parts from reference TRBV7-3 and TRBJ2-1): GAGVSQTPSNKVTEKGKYVELRCDPISGHTALYWYRQSLGQGPEFLIYFQGTGAADDSGLPNDRFFAVRPEGSVSTLKIQRTERGDSAVYLCASSLTGGVDEQFFGPGTRLTVL.